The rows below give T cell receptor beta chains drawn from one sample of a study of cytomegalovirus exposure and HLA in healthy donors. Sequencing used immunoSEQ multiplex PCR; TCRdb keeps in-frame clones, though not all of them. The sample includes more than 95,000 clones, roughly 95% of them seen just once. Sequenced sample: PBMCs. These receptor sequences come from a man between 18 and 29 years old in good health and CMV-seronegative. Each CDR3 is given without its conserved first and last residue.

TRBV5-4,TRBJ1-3,ASSLDQGAAGNTIY
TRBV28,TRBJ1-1,ASRFTGGEAEAF
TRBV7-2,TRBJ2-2,ASSLGAGTGELF
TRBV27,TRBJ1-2,ASMGQVHGYT
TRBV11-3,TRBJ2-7,ASRMGYLAGGEQY
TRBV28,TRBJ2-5,ASSFSDSGLSRTQY
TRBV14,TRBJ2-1,ASSQWRAPYNEQF
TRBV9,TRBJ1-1,ASSVGTGTEAF
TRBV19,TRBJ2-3,ASSIFSSGVGGSRRDTQY
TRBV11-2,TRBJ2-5,ASSLGREVEETQY
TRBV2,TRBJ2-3,ASSAVDTQY
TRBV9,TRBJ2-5,ASSVRGQSYRETQY
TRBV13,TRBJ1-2,ASSLRGQGDYGYT
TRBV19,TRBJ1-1,ASKTGGTEAF
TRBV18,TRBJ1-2,ASSPLHRGSDGYT